Listed below are T cell receptor beta chains from one sample, sequenced in a study of blood T cell repertoires in COVID-19. Using immunoSEQ multiplex PCR, the repertoire was profiled, and TCRdb retains in-frame clones only, with some absent. Of 200,000 or so clones in the sample, around 85% are singletons; the top ten hold approximately 11%. The sequencing sample was made of peripheral blood. These TCRs come from a human donor with active or convalescent COVID-19. The donor label of this sample is uncertain. Each CDR3 is given with its conserved first and last residue. A D gene is named only where the DNA matches it firmly. Where a row states a size, it is once, few, many or the class of an expanded clone; other rows omit it.

abundance | j_gene | v_gene | d_gene | CDR3aa | CDR3nt
. | TRBJ2-5 | TRBV30 | TRBD2 | CAWSGTSGSVETQYF | TGTGCCTGGAGTGGGACTAGCGGTTCAGTCGAGACCCAGTACTTC
. | TRBJ1-3 | TRBV19 | TRBD1 | CASSTGQGTGNTIYF | TGTGCCAGTAGTACGGGACAGGGGACAGGAAACACCATATATTTT
. | TRBJ1-3 | TRBV2 | . | CASFPGTSGNTIYF | TGTGCCAGCTTCCCCGGGACTTCTGGAAACACCATATATTTT
. | TRBJ2-7 | TRBV5-1 | . | CASSLIQRSDSEQYF | TGCGCCAGCAGCTTGATACAGCGGAGTGACTCCGAGCAGTACTTC
. | TRBJ1-5 | TRBV10-3 | . | CAISEGQAPNQPQHF | TGTGCCATCAGTGAGGGGCAGGCCCCAAATCAGCCCCAGCATTTT
few | TRBJ2-1 | TRBV11-3 | TRBD2 | CASSLARDQRGAYNEQFF | TGTGCCAGCAGCTTAGCCCGGGACCAGCGGGGGGCCTACAATGAGCAGTTCTTC
. | TRBJ2-7 | TRBV19 | . | CASSILGQSYEQYF | TGTGCCAGTAGTATCTTGGGACAATCCTACGAGCAGTACTTC
. | TRBJ2-1 | TRBV19 | . | CASSIGGREQFF | TGTGCCAGTAGTATCGGAGGGCGTGAGCAGTTCTTC
. | TRBJ2-7 | TRBV5-1 | TRBD2 | CASSLIGTSYEQYF | TGCGCCAGCAGCTTGATTGGGACTAGCTACGAGCAGTACTTC
few | TRBJ1-4 | TRBV5-1 | . | CASSLGSSNEKLFF | TGCGCCAGCAGCTTGGGGAGTTCTAATGAAAAACTGTTTTTT
. | TRBJ2-7 | TRBV5-1 | TRBD2 | CASRAGEREFYEQYF | TGCGCTTCCCGGGCGGGGGAGCGGGAATTCTACGAGCAGTACTTC
. | TRBJ2-3 | TRBV2 | TRBD1 | CASSVTGQVTDTQYF | TGTGCCAGCAGTGTTACGGGACAGGTCACAGATACGCAGTATTTT
. | TRBJ2-7 | TRBV27 | . | CASSFGYEQYF | TGTGCCAGCAGTTTCGGCTACGAGCAGTACTTC
. | TRBJ2-3 | TRBV6-1 | . | CASSEGELQGTDTQYF | TGTGCCAGCAGTGAGGGTGAACTCCAGGGGACAGATACGCAGTATTTT
. | TRBJ2-7 | TRBV4-2 | TRBD2 | CASSQASAGGSYEQYF | TGTGCCAGCAGCCAGGCTTCCGCGGGGGGTTCCTACGAGCAGTACTTC
. | TRBJ2-2 | TRBV25-1 | TRBD1 | CASSGPGQRTGELFF | TGTGCCAGCAGTGGGCCGGGACAGAGAACCGGGGAGCTGTTTTTT
. | TRBJ1-1 | TRBV6-2/TRBV6-3 | TRBD1 | CASSLKQGPMGGTEAFF | TGTGCCAGCAGTTTAAAACAGGGGCCAATGGGGGGCACTGAAGCTTTCTTT
. | TRBJ1-1 | TRBV15 | . | CATSIRGERRTEAFF | TGTGCCACCAGCATCCGGGGGGAAAGGAGGACTGAAGCTTTCTTT
. | TRBJ1-6 | TRBV6-5 | . | CASSPRGVSPLHF | TGTGCCAGCAGCCCCCGGGGGGTTTCACCCCTCCACTTT
. | TRBJ2-3 | TRBV5-8 | TRBD2 | CASSLGLAGVTDTQYF | TGTGCCAGCAGCTTGGGGCTAGCGGGAGTGACAGATACGCAGTATTTT
. | TRBJ1-4 | TRBV19 | . | CASSTRTPRGTNEKLFF | TGTGCCAGTAGTACGCGGACCCCCCGAGGGACTAATGAAAAACTGTTTTTT
. | TRBJ2-1 | TRBV28 | TRBD2 | CASQKRGTSKNEQFF | TGTGCCAGCCAGAAGCGGGGTACTAGCAAAAATGAGCAGTTCTTC
. | TRBJ1-1 | TRBV6-4 | . | CASSAQKNTEAFF | TGTGCCAGCAGTGCCCAAAAGAACACTGAAGCTTTCTTT
once | TRBJ1-3 | TRBV4-1 | . | CASSQDWGQGMGNTIYF | TGCGCCAGCAGCCAAGATTGGGGGCAGGGCATGGGCAACACCATATATTTT
. | TRBJ1-2 | TRBV12-3/TRBV12-4 | TRBD1 | CASIKQGTYGYTF | TGTGCCAGCATTAAACAGGGGACCTATGGCTACACCTTC
. | TRBJ1-1 | TRBV6-5 | . | CASIDSLGTEAFF | TGTGCCAGTATAGACAGTCTAGGCACTGAAGCTTTCTTT
few | TRBJ1-6 | TRBV10-2 | . | CASSEDSYSPLHF | TGCGCCAGCAGTGAGGACAGTTATTCACCCCTCCACTTT
. | TRBJ2-7 | TRBV18 | . | CASSLGEEREQYF | TGTGCCAGCTCACTTGGGGAGGAGAGGGAGCAGTACTTC
. | TRBJ2-1 | TRBV10-2 | . | CATLGTTHDEQFF | TGCGCCACCCTTGGGACAACTCACGATGAGCAGTTCTTC
. | TRBJ2-7 | TRBV4-3 | TRBD1 | CASSHRQGPSYEQYF | TGCGCCAGCAGCCATAGACAGGGGCCCTCCTACGAGCAGTACTTC
. | TRBJ2-5 | TRBV11-2 | TRBD2 | CASSFREGETQYF | TGTGCCAGCAGCTTTCGGGAGGGGGAGACCCAGTACTTC
. | TRBJ1-2 | TRBV2 | . | CASSERSGIHTF | TGTGCCAGCAGTGAACGTTCGGGGATCCACACCTTC
. | TRBJ1-4 | TRBV9 | . | CASSAGTFDEKLFF | TGTGCCAGCAGCGCAGGGACTTTTGATGAAAAACTGTTTTTT
. | TRBJ2-5 | TRBV6-2/TRBV6-3 | TRBD1 | CASSYPGTGGSTQYF | TGTGCCAGCAGTTACCCTGGGACAGGGGGCTCGACCCAGTACTTC
. | TRBJ2-3 | TRBV24-1 | TRBD1 | CATSETGQGGTDTQYF | TGTGCCACCAGTGAGACGGGACAGGGGGGCACAGATACGCAGTATTTT
. | TRBJ2-5 | TRBV5-1 | TRBD1 | CASSSSGQGSETQYF | TGCGCCAGCAGCTCCTCCGGACAGGGATCGGAGACCCAGTACTTC
. | TRBJ2-1 | TRBV30 | TRBD2 | CAWRAVAGSYEQFF | TGTGCCTGGAGGGCAGTAGCGGGATCGTATGAGCAGTTCTTC
. | TRBJ2-7 | TRBV29-1 | . | CSVGRLLTYEQYF | TGCAGCGTTGGACGGCTACTAACCTACGAGCAGTACTTC
. | TRBJ2-1 | TRBV29-1 | TRBD2 | CSVVGLAGHEQFF | TGCAGCGTTGTTGGACTAGCGGGACATGAGCAGTTCTTC
. | TRBJ2-1 | TRBV3-1/TRBV3-2 | . | CASSQEWGLNNEQFF | TGTGCCAGCAGCCAAGAGTGGGGACTCAACAATGAGCAGTTCTTC
. | TRBJ2-1 | TRBV24-1 | TRBD2 | CATSDQLAGDEQFF | TGTGCCACCAGTGACCAACTAGCGGGAGATGAGCAGTTCTTC
. | TRBJ1-2 | TRBV29-1 | TRBD1 | CSVELDRGGYTF | TGCAGCGTTGAATTGGACAGGGGTGGCTACACCTTC
few | TRBJ2-3 | TRBV15 | TRBD2 | CATTLAGGGADTQYF | TGTGCCACCACCCTAGCGGGAGGTGGGGCGGATACGCAGTATTTT
. | TRBJ2-1 | TRBV5-1 | . | CASTKGDLRMYNEQFF | TGCGCCAGCACCAAAGGAGACTTGAGGATGTACAATGAGCAGTTCTTC
once | TRBJ1-5 | TRBV2 | TRBD1 | CASREPGQGNQPQHF | TGTGCCAGCAGGGAACCGGGACAGGGCAATCAGCCCCAGCATTTT
. | TRBJ1-5 | TRBV27 | TRBD1 | CASSRQGNGNQPQHF | TGTGCCAGCAGCAGACAGGGGAATGGTAATCAGCCCCAGCATTTT
. | TRBJ2-1 | TRBV11-3 | . | CASSQGGIEDEQFF | TGTGCCAGCAGCCAAGGGGGTATCGAAGATGAGCAGTTCTTC
once | TRBJ2-7 | TRBV11-2 | TRBD1 | CASRPGTAYEQYF | TGTGCCAGCAGACCCGGGACAGCCTACGAGCAGTACTTC
. | TRBJ2-3 | TRBV18 | . | CASSPLAPPTDTQYF | TGTGCCAGCTCACCACTAGCGCCCCCGACAGATACGCAGTATTTT